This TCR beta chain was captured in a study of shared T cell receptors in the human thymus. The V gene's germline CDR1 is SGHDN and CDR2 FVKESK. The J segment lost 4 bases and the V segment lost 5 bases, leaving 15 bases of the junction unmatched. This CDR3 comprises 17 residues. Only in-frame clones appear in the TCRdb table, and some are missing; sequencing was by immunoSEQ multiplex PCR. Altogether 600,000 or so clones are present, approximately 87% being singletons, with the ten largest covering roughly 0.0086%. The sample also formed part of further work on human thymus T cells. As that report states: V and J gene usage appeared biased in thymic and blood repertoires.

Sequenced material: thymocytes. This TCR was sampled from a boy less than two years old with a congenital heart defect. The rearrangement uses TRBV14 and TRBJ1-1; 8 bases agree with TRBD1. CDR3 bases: TGTGCCAGCAGCGAATCCCTGAAGGACAGGGTAATCACTGAAGCTTTCTTT. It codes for CASSESLKDRVITEAFF.